The 6 T cell receptor beta chains in this list originate from one sample, sequenced in a study of shared clonotypes between healthy human individuals. Naive CD8 isolation took CD45RO-negative cells positively selected for CCR7 and excluded terminally differentiated effector memory CD45RA+ cells. Assay used: immunoSEQ multiplex PCR; TCRdb lists only in-frame clones, some missing. There are approximately 2,200,000 clones in the sample; roughly 91% occur only once, and roughly 1.8% lies in the top ten. Sequenced input: naive CD8+ T cells from PBMCs. The receptors here all came from a young man in good health. Some clones in this sample may be carry-over from other donors' samples.

The table lists this clone with a count of one. The chain links TRBV19 to TRBJ1-2; 11 nucleotides line up with TRBD1. The CDR3 runs 15 residues. From germline, CDR1 is LNHDA and CDR2 SQIVND (reference sequence). With V trimmed by 10 bases and J by 5 bases, 12 bases remained unmatched. CDR3 sequence reads: CATQRTGGIYYGYTF. For the CDR3, the DNA is TGTGCCACACAGAGGACAGGGGGCATTTATTATGGCTACACCTTC.

This clone was seen only once. The rearrangement joins TRBV7-9 to TRBJ2-1; TRBD2 aligns across 9 bases. The germline CDR1 and CDR2 sequences are SEHNR and FQNEAQ (reference sequence). The J segment lost 6 bases and the V segment lost 3 bases, leaving 6 bases of the junction unmatched. This CDR3 contains 15 residues. The CDR3 sequence is CASSLTGLAFNEQFF. The CDR3 bases are TGTGCCAGCAGCTTGACGGGACTAGCCTTCAATGAGCAGTTCTTC.

The rearrangement joins TRBV5-4 to TRBJ1-1; TRBD1 agrees at 8 bases. With 1 base clipped from V and 1 base from J, the junction kept 6 bases outside the gene matches. The CDR3 contains 16 residues. Germline values: CDR1 SGHNT, CDR2 YYREEE (reference sequence). CDR3 in amino acids: CASSLLGDRSNTEAFF. The CDR3 DNA sequence: TGTGCCAGCAGCTTGTTAGGGGACAGGTCGAACACTGAAGCTTTCTTT.

V usage is TRBV2 and J usage is TRBJ2-5; 11 nucleotides align to TRBD2. The CDR3 is 17 amino acids. V dropped 2 bases and J dropped 5; count of bases not matched to a gene: 10. Germline-derived CDR1 and CDR2 are SNHLY and FYNNEI. DNA of the CDR3: TGTGCCAGCAGTGAATTGAGTAGCGGGAGGGCCAGGGAGACCCAGTACTTC. This codes for CASSELSSGRARETQYF.

The V call is TRBV4-3, the J call TRBJ2-2, with a tentative D call TRBD1 (5 bases). The CDR3 loop spans 11 amino acids. Germline CDR1 is LGHNA and CDR2 is YSLEER. Trimming stripped 6 bases from V and 7 bases from J, with 6 bases between. The CDR3 protein is CASRRGGELFF. The CDR3, as DNA: TGCGCCAGCAGAAGGGGCGGGGAGCTGTTTTTT.

Worth noting for this clone: Other nucleotide sequences in the sample specify the same CDR3. J is TRBJ1-5 and V is TRBV9; TRBD1 is a possible D gene (5 bases). Germline values: CDR1 SGDLS, CDR2 YYNGEE. This CDR3 is 13 amino acids long. Deletions cut 7 bases from V and 4 bases from J, with 12 bases between. The CDR3 protein is CASSSGGNQPQHF. In DNA, the CDR3 is TGTGCCAGCTCTTCTGGGGGTAATCAGCCCCAGCATTTT.